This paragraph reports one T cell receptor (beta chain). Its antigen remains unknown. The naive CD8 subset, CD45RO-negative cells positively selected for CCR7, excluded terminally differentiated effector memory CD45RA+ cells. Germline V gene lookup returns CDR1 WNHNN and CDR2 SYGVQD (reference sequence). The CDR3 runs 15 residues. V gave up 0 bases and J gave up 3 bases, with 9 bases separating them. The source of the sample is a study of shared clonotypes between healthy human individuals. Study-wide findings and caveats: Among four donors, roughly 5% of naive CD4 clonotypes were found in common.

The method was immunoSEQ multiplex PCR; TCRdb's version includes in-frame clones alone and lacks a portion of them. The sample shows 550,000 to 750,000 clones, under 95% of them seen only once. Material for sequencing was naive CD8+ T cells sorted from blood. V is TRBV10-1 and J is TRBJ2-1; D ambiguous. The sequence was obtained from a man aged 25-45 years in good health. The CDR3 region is CASSESGSRYNEQFF. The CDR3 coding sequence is TGCGCCAGCAGTGAGTCTGGTAGCCGCTACAATGAGCAGTTCTTC.